Presented here are 16 T cell receptor beta chains from one specimen sequenced in a study of blood T cell repertoires in COVID-19 (dated by TCRdb to the early 2020s). Library preparation used the immunoSEQ multiplex PCR assay. In TCRdb, the immuneACCESS table is reduced to in-frame sequences with V and J assigned. These tables do not hold every clone; where another copy was compared, an unresolved V gene accounts for under half, and the others remain unexplained. This sample gives around 180,000 clones in total; around three quarters of them show up just once. The top ten hold about 18% of the sample. Sequenced: peripheral blood. These receptors all stem from a man between 60 and 70 years old with active or convalescent COVID-19.

The rearrangement links TRBV7-9 to TRBJ2-2, with 8 bases fitting TRBD2. The J segment lost 0 bases and the V segment lost 5 bases, leaving 5 bases of the junction unmatched. The CDR3 has 16 residues. Germline V lookup: CDR1 SEHNR, CDR2 FQNEAQ (reference sequence). CDR3 nucleotides: TGTGCCAGCAGCCCTCAGACTAGCGCGAACACCGGGGAGCTGTTTTTT. Protein product: CASSPQTSANTGELFF. Filled out from reference TRBV7-9 and TRBJ2-2, the complete variable domain reads DTGVSQNPRHKITKRGQNVTFRCDPISEHNRLYWYRQTLGQGPEFLTYFQNEAQLEKSRLLSDRFSAERPKGSFSTLEIQRTEQGDSAMYLCASSPQTSANTGELFFGEGSRLTVL.

The CDR3: CASTTGTARGPQHF. CDR3 nucleotide sequence: TGTGCCAGTACGACAGGGACTGCCAGAGGGCCCCAGCATTTT. J is TRBJ1-5 and V is TRBV19, with 7 bases aligning to TRBD1. The germline V gene has CDR1 LNHDA and CDR2 SQIVND (reference sequence). The CDR3 runs 14 residues. The V gene end was trimmed by 7 bases and the J gene end by 9 bases; junction bases not matched to a gene: 12.

This clone was seen just once. V is TRBV7-6 and J is TRBJ2-3; no clear D gene. CDR3 length: 15 residues. The V and J ends lost 5 bases and 2 bases respectively, with 14 bases between them. CDR1 and CDR2 (germline): SGHVS, FNYEAQ. The DNA for the CDR3 is TGTGCCAGCAGCCCGCGGCCGGGTCTCACAGATACGCAGTATTTT. It specifies CASSPRPGLTDTQYF.

V gene TRBV2 combines with J gene TRBJ2-2; perhaps TRBD2 as D (5 bases). V was trimmed by 5 bases and J by 2 bases, leaving 15 bases between them. The germline V gene has CDR1 SNHLY and CDR2 FYNNEI. The CDR3 contains 16 residues. This CDR3 is CASSRKSGANTGELFF. The CDR3 DNA reads as TGTGCCAGCAGTCGAAAGAGCGGAGCTAACACCGGGGAGCTGTTTTTT.

The rearrangement links TRBV11-3 to TRBJ2-7; 10 nucleotides align to TRBD1. The ends lost 4 bases at V and 7 bases at J; junction bases unmatched: 7. CDR3 length: 14 amino acids. Germline CDR1 and CDR2: SGHNT and YENEEA. This CDR3 is CASSYRQGAGEQYF. The CDR3 DNA is TGTGCCAGCAGCTATCGACAGGGGGCAGGAGAGCAGTACTTC.

Only one count was recorded for this clone. The V gene is TRBV25-1, the J gene TRBJ2-2; weak D call: TRBD1 (6 bases). This CDR3 comprises 17 residues. Germline CDR1 and CDR2: MGHDK and SYGVNS. Trimming took 3 bases from V and 2 from J, leaving 16 bases between them. The CDR3 loop is CASSDVTGQPNTGELFF. Written as DNA, the CDR3 is TGTGCCAGCAGTGATGTCACTGGACAGCCTAACACCGGGGAGCTGTTTTTT.

This clone turned up a few times. The chain carries TRBV4-2 and TRBJ2-1; TRBD2 might be the D (6 bases). CDR3 length: 14 amino acids. In germline, CDR1 is LGHNA, CDR2 YNFKEQ. Trimming removed 1 base from V and 8 bases from J, with 12 bases in between. CDR3 in amino acids: CASSQGGLNDEQFF. CDR3 DNA sequence: TGTGCCAGCAGCCAAGGGGGACTCAACGATGAGCAGTTCTTC.

This clone was seen a few times. V is TRBV6-2 or TRBV6-3 and J is TRBJ2-1, with D perhaps TRBD1 (6 bases). The germline V gene has CDR1 MNHEY and CDR2 SVGEGT. Trimming cost V 3 bases and J 0 bases, with 18 bases left between them. CDR3 length: 18 residues. The CDR3 DNA follows: TGTGCCAGCAGTTATTTCCTTGGACAGAAAATCTCCTACAATGAGCAGTTCTTC. Amino acids: CASSYFLGQKISYNEQFF.

The chain employs TRBV19 and TRBJ2-5, with TRBD2 matching over 13 bases. This CDR3 contains 15 residues. CDR1 and CDR2 from the germline V gene are LNHDA and SQIVND (reference sequence). J was trimmed by 4 bases and V by 8 bases; bases with no gene match: 7. This chain's CDR3 is CASRTSGGTRETQYF. In DNA form, the CDR3 reads TGTGCCAGTCGGACTAGCGGGGGCACCCGAGAGACCCAGTACTTC. The full variable domain, its missing parts supplied by reference TRBV19 and TRBJ2-5, is DGGITQSPKYLFRKEGQNVTLSCEQNLNHDAMYWYRQDPGQGLRLIYYSQIVNDFQKGDIAEGYSVSREKKESFPLTVTSAQKNPTAFYLCASRTSGGTRETQYFGPGTRLLVL.

This chain links TRBV7-2 with TRBJ1-1, with a possible D match to TRBD1 (5 bases). Trimming shortened V by 2 bases and J by 4 bases, and 11 bases separated the two germline ends. The CDR3 consists of 14 residues. Per the germline V gene, CDR1 is SGHTA and CDR2 is FQGNSA. The CDR3 DNA is TGTGCCAGCAGCTTAAAAGAAGGGGTCACTGAAGCTTTCTTT. Translating gives CASSLKEGVTEAFF.

CDR3 residues: CASSPRTTDTQYF. CDR3 nucleotides: TGTGCCAGCAGTCCTAGGACTACAGATACGCAGTATTTT. J is TRBJ2-3 and V is TRBV7-2; D is perhaps TRBD2 (5 bases). The V gene's germline CDR1 is SGHTA and CDR2 FQGNSA. This CDR3 comprises 13 residues. V lost 6 bases to trimming and J lost 3 bases, with 10 bases between them. The full variable domain, its missing parts supplied by reference TRBV7-2 and TRBJ2-3, is GAGVSQSPSNKVTEKGKDVELRCDPISGHTALYWYRQSLGQGLEFLIYFQGNSAPDKSGLPSDRFSAERTGGSVSTLTIQRTQQEDSAVYLCASSPRTTDTQYFGPGTRLTVL.

The chain uses TRBV6-1 and TRBJ2-3, with 7 bases that match TRBD2. This CDR3 spans 14 amino acids. The germline CDR1 and CDR2 sequences are MNHNS and SASEGT. Germline trimming cut 3 bases from V and 4 bases from J; bases unmatched to any gene: 4. The CDR3 coding sequence is TGTGCCAGCAGTGATGCGGGGGATTCAGATACGCAGTATTTT. Residues: CASSDAGDSDTQYF.

Turning to this clone: Additional DNA sequences in this sample encode the identical CDR3. This chain connects TRBV2 to TRBJ1-5; no clear D. Germline CDR1 is SNHLY and CDR2 is FYNNEI. Trimming shortened V by 3 bases and J by 3 bases, and 6 bases separated the two germline ends. The CDR3 runs to 13 residues. CDR3 sequence reads: CASSDQYNQPQHF. CDR3 DNA sequence: TGTGCCAGCAGTGACCAGTACAATCAGCCCCAGCATTTT.

The V call is TRBV6-2 or TRBV6-3, the J call TRBJ1-2; D is possibly TRBD1 (6 bases). The CDR3 extends over 15 amino acids. Germline V gene sequence: CDR1 MNHEY, CDR2 SVGEGT. Trimming stripped 8 bases from V and 6 bases from J, with 22 bases between. For the CDR3, the DNA is TGTGCCAGCCGCCGTAGGGGGGGAAGCATGAATGGCTACACCTTC. Its protein product is CASRRRGGSMNGYTF.

This clone was detected only a few times. The V call is TRBV5-1, the J call TRBJ2-1, with 10 nucleotides matching TRBD2. CDR1 and CDR2 (germline): SGHRS, YFSETQ. The ends lost 0 bases at V and 8 bases at J; junction bases unmatched: 5. The CDR3 runs 15 residues. The CDR3 DNA sequence: TGCGCCAGCAGCTTGGAAGAGCGGGAGGGAGATGAGCAGTTCTTC. Translating gives CASSLEEREGDEQFF.

The chain joins TRBV28 to TRBJ2-5; the D is unclear. This CDR3 contains 12 residues. With 7 bases removed from V and 5 bases from J, the gap between germline ends came to 11 bases. Germline V gene lookup returns CDR1 MDHEN and CDR2 SYDVKM. This chain's CDR3 is CASKPSRETQYF. DNA of the CDR3: TGTGCCAGCAAACCCTCCCGGGAGACCCAGTACTTC.